This TCR beta chain was observed in a study of cytomegalovirus exposure and HLA in healthy donors. Study-wide results and limits: As was reported, the classifier diagnosed cytomegalovirus status with high specificity and sensitivity. A highly shared variant cluster was judged a likely technical artifact. Productive status was seen about 87% or about 30% of the time for most TCR beta V segments in an earlier analysis.

As concerns this clone: Antigen specificity is unknown.

This CDR3 spans 13 amino acids. The V end was cut by 9 bases, the J end by 0 bases, with 9 bases between. CDR1 MNHEY and CDR2 SMNVEV come from the germline V gene (reference sequence). PCR involved 60 Vbeta and 13 Jbeta primers. Sequenced by immunoSEQ multiplex PCR; TCRdb stores in-frame clones only, minus some. Of 100,000 or so clones detected, approximately 72% appear once; the ten largest clones hold 1.3%. Sequenced material: PBMCs. This receptor was taken from a young man in good health and CMV-seronegative. The chain recombines TRBV27 with TRBJ1-5, with D possibly matching TRBD1 (5 bases). CDR3 region: CARGGTSNQPQHF. DNA for the CDR3: TGTGCCAGGGGGGGGACTAGCAATCAGCCCCAGCATTTT.